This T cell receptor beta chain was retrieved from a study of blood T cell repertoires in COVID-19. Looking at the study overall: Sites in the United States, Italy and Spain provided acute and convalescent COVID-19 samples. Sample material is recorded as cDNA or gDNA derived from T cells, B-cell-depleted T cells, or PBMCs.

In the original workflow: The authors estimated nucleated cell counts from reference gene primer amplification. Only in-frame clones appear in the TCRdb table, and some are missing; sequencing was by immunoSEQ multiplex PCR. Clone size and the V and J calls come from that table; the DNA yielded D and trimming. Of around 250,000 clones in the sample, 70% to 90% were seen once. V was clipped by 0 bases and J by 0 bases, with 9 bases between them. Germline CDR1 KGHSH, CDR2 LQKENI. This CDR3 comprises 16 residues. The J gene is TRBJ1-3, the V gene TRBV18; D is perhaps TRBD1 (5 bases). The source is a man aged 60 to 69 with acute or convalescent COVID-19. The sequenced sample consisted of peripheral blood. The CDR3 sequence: CASSPPGGVSGNTIYF. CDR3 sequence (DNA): TGTGCCAGCTCACCACCTGGGGGGGTCTCTGGAAACACCATATATTTT.